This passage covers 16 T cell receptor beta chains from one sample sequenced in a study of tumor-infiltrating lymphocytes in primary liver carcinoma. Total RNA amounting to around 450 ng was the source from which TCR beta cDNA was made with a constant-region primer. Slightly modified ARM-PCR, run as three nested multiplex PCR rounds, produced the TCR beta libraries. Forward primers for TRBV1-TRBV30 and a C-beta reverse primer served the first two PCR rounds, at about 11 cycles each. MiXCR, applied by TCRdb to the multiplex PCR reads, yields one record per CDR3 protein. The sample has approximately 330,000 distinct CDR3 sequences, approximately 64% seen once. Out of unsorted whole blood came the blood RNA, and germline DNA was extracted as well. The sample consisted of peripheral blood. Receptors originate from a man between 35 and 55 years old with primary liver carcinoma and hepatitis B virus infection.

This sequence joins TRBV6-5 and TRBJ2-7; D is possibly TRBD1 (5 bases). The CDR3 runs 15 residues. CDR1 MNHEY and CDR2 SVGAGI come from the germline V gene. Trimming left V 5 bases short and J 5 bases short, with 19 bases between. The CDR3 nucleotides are TGTGCCAGCAGTGACTGGGCAGGGCTCACCAACGAGCAGTACTTC. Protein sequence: CASSDWAGLTNEQYF.

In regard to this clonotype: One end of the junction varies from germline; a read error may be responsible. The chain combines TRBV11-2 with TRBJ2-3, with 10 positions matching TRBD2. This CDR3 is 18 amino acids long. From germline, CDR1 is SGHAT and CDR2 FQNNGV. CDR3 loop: CTSSFFLSSGRSVDTQYF. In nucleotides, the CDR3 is TGTACCAGCAGCTTCTTCCTGAGTAGCGGGAGGTCCGTAGATACGCAGTATTTT.

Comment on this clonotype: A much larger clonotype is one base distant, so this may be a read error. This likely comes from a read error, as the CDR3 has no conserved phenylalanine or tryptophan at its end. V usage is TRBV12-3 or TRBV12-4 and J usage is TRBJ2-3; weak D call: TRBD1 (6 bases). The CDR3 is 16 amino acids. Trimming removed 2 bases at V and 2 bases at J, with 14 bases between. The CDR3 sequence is CASSLSHRVATDTQYS. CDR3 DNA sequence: TGTGCCAGCAGTTTATCCCACAGGGTGGCCACAGATACGCAGTATTCT.

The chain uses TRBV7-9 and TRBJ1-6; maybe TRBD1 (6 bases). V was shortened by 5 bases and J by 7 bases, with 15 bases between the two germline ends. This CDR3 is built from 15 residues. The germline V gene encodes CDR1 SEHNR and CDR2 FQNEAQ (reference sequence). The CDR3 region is CASSHYGGPNSPLHF. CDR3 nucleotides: TGTGCCAGCAGCCACTACGGGGGCCCCAATTCACCCCTCCACTTT. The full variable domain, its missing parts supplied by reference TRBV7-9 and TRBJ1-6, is DTGVSQNPRHKITKRGQNVTFRCDPISEHNRLYWYRQTLGQGPEFLTYFQNEAQLEKSRLLSDRFSAERPKGSFSTLEIQRTEQGDSAMYLCASSHYGGPNSPLHFGNGTRLTVT.

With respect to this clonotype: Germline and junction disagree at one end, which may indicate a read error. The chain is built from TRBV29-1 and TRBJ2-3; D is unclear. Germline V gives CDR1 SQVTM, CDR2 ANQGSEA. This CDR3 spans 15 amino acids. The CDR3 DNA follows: TGCGGCGTTGAACCAGATGCAGTTAGCACAGATACTCAGTATTTT. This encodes CGVEPDAVSTDTQYF.

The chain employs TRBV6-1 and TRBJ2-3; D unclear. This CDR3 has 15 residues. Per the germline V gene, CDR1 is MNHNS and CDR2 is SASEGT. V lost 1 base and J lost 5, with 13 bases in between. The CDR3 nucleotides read TGTGCCAGCAGTGAAGGTCGAGTAGTCAGAGATACGCAGTATTTT. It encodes CASSEGRVVRDTQYF.

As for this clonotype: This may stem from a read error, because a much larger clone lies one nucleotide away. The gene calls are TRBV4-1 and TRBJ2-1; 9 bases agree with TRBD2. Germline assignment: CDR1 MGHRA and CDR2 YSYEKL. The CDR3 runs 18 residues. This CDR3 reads CASNQDARVSGSINEQFF. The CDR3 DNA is TGCGCCAGCAACCAAGATGCCCGAGTTAGCGGGAGTATCAATGAGCAGTTCTTC.

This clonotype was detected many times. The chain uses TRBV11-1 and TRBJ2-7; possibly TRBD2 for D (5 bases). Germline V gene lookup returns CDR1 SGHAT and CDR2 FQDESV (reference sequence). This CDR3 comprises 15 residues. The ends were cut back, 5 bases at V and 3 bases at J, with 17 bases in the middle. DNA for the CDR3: TGTGCCAGCAGCCTGGAGGTGGAGACGTACTACGAGCAGTACTTC. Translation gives CASSLEVETYYEQYF.

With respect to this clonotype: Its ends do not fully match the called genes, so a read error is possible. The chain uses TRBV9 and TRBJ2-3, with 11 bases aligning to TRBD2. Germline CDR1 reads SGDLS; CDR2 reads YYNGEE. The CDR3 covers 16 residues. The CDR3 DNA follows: TGTGCCAGCAGCGTAGTAGCGGGAGGGCCCACAGATACGCAGTACTTT. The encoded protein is CASSVVAGGPTDTQYF.

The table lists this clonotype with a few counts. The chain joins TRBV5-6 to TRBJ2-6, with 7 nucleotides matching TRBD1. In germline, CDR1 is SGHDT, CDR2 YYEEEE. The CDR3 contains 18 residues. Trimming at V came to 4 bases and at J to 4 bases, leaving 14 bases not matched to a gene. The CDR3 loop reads CASSPLGTAKGGANVLTF. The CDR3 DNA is TGTGCCAGCAGCCCTCTGGGGACAGCCAAGGGAGGGGCCAACGTCCTGACTTTC.

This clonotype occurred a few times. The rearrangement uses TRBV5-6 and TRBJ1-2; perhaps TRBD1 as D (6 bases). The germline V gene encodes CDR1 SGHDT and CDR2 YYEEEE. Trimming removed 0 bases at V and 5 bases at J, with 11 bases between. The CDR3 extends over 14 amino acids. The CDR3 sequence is CASSLAQGSYGYTF. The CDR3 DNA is TGTGCCAGCAGCTTGGCCCAGGGGAGTTATGGCTACACCTTC.

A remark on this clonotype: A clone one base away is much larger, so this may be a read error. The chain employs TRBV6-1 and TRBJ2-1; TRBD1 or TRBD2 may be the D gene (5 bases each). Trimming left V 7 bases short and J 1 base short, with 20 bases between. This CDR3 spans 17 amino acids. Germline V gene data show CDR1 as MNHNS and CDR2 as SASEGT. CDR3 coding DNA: TGTGCCAGCACCAAAGAGGGGCCTAGGAAATCCTACAATGAGCAGTTCTTC. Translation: CASTKEGPRKSYNEQFF.

CDR3 DNA: TGTGCCTGGAGCGTGATGTCATGCGAGCAGTACTTC. Its protein product is CAWSVMSCEQYF. The J gene is TRBJ2-7, the V gene TRBV30; D not resolved. CDR3 size: 12 residues. Between the trimmed V and J ends, which lost 3 bases and 6 bases, there was a span of 12 bases. Germline assignment: CDR1 GTSNPN and CDR2 SVGIG (reference sequence).

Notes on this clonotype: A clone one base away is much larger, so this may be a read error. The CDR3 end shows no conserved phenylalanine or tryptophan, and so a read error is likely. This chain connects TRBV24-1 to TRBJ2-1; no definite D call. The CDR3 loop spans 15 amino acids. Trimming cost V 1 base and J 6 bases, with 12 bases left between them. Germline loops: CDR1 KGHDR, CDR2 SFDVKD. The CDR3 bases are TGTGCCACCAGTGATTTCAACAAGCCCGCCAATGAGCAGTTCTTA. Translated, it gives CATSDFNKPANEQFL.

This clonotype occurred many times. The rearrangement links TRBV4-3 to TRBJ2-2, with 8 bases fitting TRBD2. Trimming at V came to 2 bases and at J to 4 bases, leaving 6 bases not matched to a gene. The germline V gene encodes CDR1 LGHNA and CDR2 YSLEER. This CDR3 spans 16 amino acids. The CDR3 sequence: CASSQTLAVLTGELFF. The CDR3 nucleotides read TGCGCCAGCAGCCAAACACTAGCGGTTCTCACCGGGGAGCTGTTTTTT.

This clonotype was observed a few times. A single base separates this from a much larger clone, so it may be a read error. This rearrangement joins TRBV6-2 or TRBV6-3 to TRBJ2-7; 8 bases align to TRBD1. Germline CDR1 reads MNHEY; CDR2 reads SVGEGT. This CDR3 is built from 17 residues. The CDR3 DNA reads TGTGCCAGCAGTTACCCTAATCCGGGACAGGAGACCTACAAGCAGTACTTC. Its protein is CASSYPNPGQETYKQYF.